This T cell receptor beta chain is from a study of cytomegalovirus exposure and HLA in healthy donors. Regarding the study as a whole: The authors assumed roughly uniform sequencing depth across donors for presence/absence analyses. In a later analysis, HLA-associated beta chains showed higher expansion and lower generation probabilities than comparable chains.

The study ran its PCR with 60 Vbeta and 13 Jbeta primers. Produced via immunoSEQ multiplex PCR; TCRdb's table is partial and in-frame only. The top ten clones hold about 2% of a sample with about 280,000 clones, about 90% of them seen once. Germline values: CDR1 SGHTA, CDR2 FQGTGA. V gave up 5 bases and J gave up 3 bases, with 19 bases separating them. This CDR3 is 17 amino acids long. The count of this clone is one. Antigen specificity is unknown. The genes are TRBV7-3 and TRBJ2-2, with D possibly TRBD1 on 6 matching bases. This TCR derives from a young woman in good health and CMV-seronegative. The sample taken for sequencing was PBMCs. This CDR3 is CASSPGWGRGYTGELFF. CDR3 coding DNA: TGTGCCAGCAGCCCCGGGTGGGGCAGGGGTTACACCGGGGAGCTGTTTTTT. The full variable domain, in which reference TRBV7-3 and TRBJ2-2 provide the parts outside the CDR3, is GAGVSQTPSNKVTEKGKYVELRCDPISGHTALYWYRQSLGQGPEFLIYFQGTGAADDSGLPNDRFFAVRPEGSVSTLKIQRTERGDSAVYLCASSPGWGRGYTGELFFGEGSRLTVL.